This TCR beta chain emerged from a study of cytomegalovirus exposure and HLA in healthy donors. 60 Vbeta and 13 Jbeta primers were used in PCR. TCRdb keeps only in-frame clones here, not all; method: immunoSEQ multiplex PCR. The table has 130,000 to 150,000 clones, about 80% seen once. This CDR3 comprises 15 residues. From germline, CDR1 is MNHEY and CDR2 SVGAGI. Trimming left V 2 bases short and J 5 bases short, with 13 bases between. The sample holds a few counts of this clone. The chain employs TRBV6-5 and TRBJ2-1; D uncertain. Sequencing was performed on PBMCs. The origin of this receptor is a man aged 25 to 40 in good health and CMV-seronegative. The CDR3 sequence is CASSYLPSGDNEQFF. CDR3 bases: TGTGCCAGCAGTTACCTCCCCTCCGGAGACAATGAGCAGTTCTTC.